Shown below are 17 T cell receptor beta chains from a single sample sequenced in a study of blood T cell repertoires in COVID-19. Profiling relied on immunoSEQ multiplex PCR, and the TCRdb table lists in-frame clones only, not all of them. The sample gives over 100,000 clones, about 85% of which show up once; roughly a tenth is in the top ten. The sample consisted of peripheral blood. The source is a man older than 75 with acute or convalescent COVID-19.

This clone has just a few counts. The chain couples TRBV23-1 to TRBJ1-4, with D tentatively TRBD1 (5 bases). TRBV23-1 is identified as an open reading frame with a role that is uncertain. CDR3 length equals 15 residues. V shed 9 bases and J shed 3 bases, with 17 bases lying between them. CDR3 nucleotide sequence: TGCGCCAGGACCTTGGGTCGGGGGTCTAATGAAAAACTGTTTTTT. This gives the protein CARTLGRGSNEKLFF.

The rearrangement links TRBV6-5 to TRBJ2-2, with TRBD1 matching over 7 bases. Germline lookup yields CDR1 MNHEY and CDR2 SVGAGI. The junction had 3 bases not matched to a gene; V was cut back by 5 bases and J by 0 bases. CDR3 length: 15 amino acids. The CDR3 nucleotides are TGTGCCAGCAGTAAACAGGGGACGAACACCGGGGAGCTGTTTTTT. This translates into CASSKQGTNTGELFF.

The chain joins TRBV3-1 (or the pseudogene TRBV3-2) to TRBJ2-2, with 8 bases that match TRBD2. Germline CDR1 LGHDT, CDR2 YNNKEL (reference sequence). V shed 3 bases and J 3 bases; nucleotides not matched to a gene: 6. This CDR3 comprises 16 residues. This CDR3 reads CASSQGSGSYTGELFF. The DNA of the CDR3 is TGTGCCAGCAGCCAGGGAAGCGGGAGTTACACCGGGGAGCTGTTTTTT.

The chain combines TRBV7-2 with TRBJ2-2, with a possible D match to TRBD1 (6 bases). The germline V and J ends were trimmed by 5 bases and 5 bases, with 15 bases remaining between them. The CDR3 spans 15 residues. Germline-derived CDR1 and CDR2 are SGHTA and FQGNSA. The CDR3 loop is CASSPRGGRTGELFF. The CDR3 DNA is TGTGCCAGCAGCCCACGAGGGGGAAGGACCGGGGAGCTGTTTTTT.

The rearrangement joins TRBV30 to TRBJ2-1; 10 bases agree with TRBD1. The CDR3 loop spans 13 amino acids. The V gene end was trimmed by 7 bases and the J gene end by 5 bases; junction bases not matched to a gene: 5. The germline CDR1 and CDR2 sequences are GTSNPN and SVGIG (reference sequence). The CDR3 DNA reads as TGTGCCTCCCAGGACAGGGGGAACAATGAGCAGTTCTTC. Its protein is CASQDRGNNEQFF. The entire variable domain, with the rest obtained from reference TRBV30 and TRBJ2-1, is as follows: SQTIHQWPATLVQPVGSPLSLECTVEGTSNPNLYWYRQAAGRGLQLLFYSVGIGQISSEVPQNLSASRPQDRQFILSSKKLLLSDSGFYLCASQDRGNNEQFFGPGTRLTVL.

V usage is TRBV2 and J usage is TRBJ1-1; D is uncertain. Trimming cost V 11 bases and J 1 base, with 17 bases left between them. The germline gives CDR1 SNHLY, CDR2 FYNNEI. The CDR3 contains 14 residues. The CDR3 DNA reads as TGTGCCGGGCAAGAGCAGGCGAAGAACACTGAAGCTTTCTTT. Amino acids: CAGQEQAKNTEAFF.

This sequence joins TRBV4-3 and TRBJ2-7; 9 nucleotides agree with TRBD2. Trimming removed 4 bases from V and 2 bases from J; junction bases left unmatched: 6. The CDR3 runs 15 residues. The germline V gene has CDR1 LGHNA and CDR2 YSLEER. The CDR3 DNA reads as TGCGCCAGCAGCCGCAGGACTAGCGCTACCTACGAGCAGTACTTC. The encoded protein is CASSRRTSATYEQYF.

The genes are TRBV28 and TRBJ2-6; D not resolved. There are 15 residues in the CDR3. CDR1 is MDHEN and CDR2 is SYDVKM in the germline V gene. Trimming left V 3 bases short and J 2 bases short, with 8 bases between. The CDR3 region has the DNA TGTGCCAGCAGTTTTCTCCGGGCTGGGGCCAACGTCCTGACTTTC. Residues: CASSFLRAGANVLTF.

The chain uses TRBV18 and TRBJ1-1; D might be TRBD1 (5 bases). The CDR3 has 13 residues. With 8 bases removed from V and 6 bases from J, the gap between germline ends came to 16 bases. The germline V gene encodes CDR1 KGHSH and CDR2 LQKENI. For the CDR3, the DNA is TGTGCCAGCCCACTCACCAGGGACTCTGAAGCTTTCTTT. Translated: CASPLTRDSEAFF.

V usage is TRBV11-2 and J usage is TRBJ1-5; 8 positions match TRBD1. The CDR3 runs 14 residues. Trimming took 5 bases from V and 2 from J; bases not matched to a gene: 2. The V gene's germline CDR1 is SGHAT and CDR2 FQNNGV. The CDR3 is CASSQQGGNQPQHF. The DNA of the CDR3 is TGTGCCAGCAGCCAACAGGGGGGCAATCAGCCCCAGCATTTT. The whole variable domain, remainder taken from reference TRBV11-2 and TRBJ1-5, is EAGVAQSPRYKIIEKRQSVAFWCNPISGHATLYWYQQILGQGPKLLIQFQNNGVVDDSQLPKDRFSAERLKGVDSTLKIQPAKLEDSAVYLCASSQQGGNQPQHFGDGTRLSIL.

The chain recombines TRBV28 with TRBJ1-1, with 7 bases lining up with TRBD1. Germline assignment: CDR1 MDHEN and CDR2 SYDVKM. The CDR3 spans 16 residues. The trim removed 4 bases at V and 1 base at J, leaving 9 bases unmatched. As DNA, the CDR3 is TGTGCCAGCAGTTCGGGACAGCCGACCAAGAACACTGAAGCTTTCTTT. Its protein is CASSSGQPTKNTEAFF.

The V gene is TRBV10-3, the J gene TRBJ1-1; D unclear. V was clipped by 2 bases and J by 0 bases, with 10 bases between them. This CDR3 comprises 15 residues. The germline V gene encodes CDR1 ENHRY and CDR2 SYGVKD. The CDR3 is CAISEATTVNTEAFF. The CDR3 DNA reads as TGTGCCATCAGTGAGGCGACAACGGTGAACACTGAAGCTTTCTTT.

The rearrangement joins TRBV2 to TRBJ2-5; 11 positions match TRBD2. The CDR3 runs 15 residues. V gave up 6 bases and J gave up 1 base; unmatched junction bases: 4. The V gene's germline CDR1 is SNHLY and CDR2 FYNNEI. In nucleotides, the CDR3 is TGTGCCAGCAGACCGGGACTAGCGGTCCAAGAGACCCAGTACTTC. The encoded protein is CASRPGLAVQETQYF.

The rearrangement uses TRBV18 and TRBJ2-2; TRBD1 might be the D (6 bases). V was trimmed by 5 bases and J by 1 base, leaving 14 bases between them. The CDR3 consists of 16 residues. Per germline, CDR1 KGHSH and CDR2 LQKENI. This CDR3 reads CASSSRPGQNTGELFF. CDR3 nucleotides: TGTGCCAGCTCATCCAGACCGGGACAGAACACCGGGGAGCTGTTTTTT.

This rearrangement joins TRBV30 to TRBJ1-5; D gene uncertain. The V and J ends lost 0 bases and 0 bases respectively, with 6 bases between them. The CDR3 is made up of 14 amino acids. Germline V gene sequence: CDR1 GTSNPN, CDR2 SVGIG (reference sequence). CDR3 loop: CAWSVRGSNQPQHF. Written as DNA, the CDR3 is TGTGCCTGGAGTGTCCGAGGTAGCAATCAGCCCCAGCATTTT.

This chain joins TRBV7-9 and TRBJ2-2, with TRBD2 matching over 14 bases. The CDR3 contains 18 residues. CDR1 and CDR2 (germline): SEHNR, FQNEAQ (reference sequence). V shed 6 bases, J shed 5 bases, and the junction held 11 bases outside the gene matches. CDR3 nucleotide sequence: TGTGCCAGCAGTCCCGGGACTAGCGGGGGCCCCGGGACCGGGGAGCTGTTTTTT. It specifies CASSPGTSGGPGTGELFF.

This clone has just one count. The V and J genes are TRBV2 and TRBJ2-3, with TRBD1 identical over 9 bases. The V and J ends lost 7 bases and 2 bases, in that order; junction bases with no gene match: 4. Germline V gives CDR1 SNHLY, CDR2 FYNNEI. The CDR3 totals 14 residues. The CDR3 loop reads CASTGTGPTDTQYF. The CDR3 DNA reads as TGTGCCAGCACCGGGACAGGGCCCACAGATACGCAGTATTTT.